These 32 T cell receptor beta chains were sequenced from one sample in a study of control samples from healthy donors and cancer patients (dated by TCRdb to 2018 to 2020). The method behind the library was the immunoSEQ multiplex PCR assay. TCRdb provides this immuneACCESS table in a form limited to in-frame rearrangements. Some clones are lacking; in checked studies, under half of them reflect an unresolved V gene, and why the rest are absent is not known. The sample table contains tens of thousands of clones; only one count was recorded for 91% of them. The ten largest clones capture 15% to 19% of the sample. The specimen sequenced was blood. These receptors were collected from a man aged 25 to 40 in good health.

Here the CDR3 DNA reads TGTGCCAGCAGTTACCTGGGGGCAAGCTCCTACGAGCAGTACTTC. Amino acid sequence: CASSYLGASSYEQYF. The rearrangement links TRBV6-2 or TRBV6-3 to TRBJ2-7; D perhaps matches TRBD1 (6 bases). Trimming pared 2 bases from V and 0 bases from J, leaving 11 bases between. The length of the CDR3 is 15 residues. Germline lookup yields CDR1 MNHEY and CDR2 SVGEGT.

CDR3 amino acids: CASSLVTSGGASTQYF. CDR3 DNA sequence: TGTGCCAGCAGCTTAGTGACTAGCGGGGGGGCCTCGACCCAGTACTTC. The chain couples TRBV5-4 to TRBJ2-5; 14 bases align to TRBD2. The junction had 7 bases not matched to a gene; V was cut back by 2 bases and J by 7 bases. Germline CDR1 is SGHNT and CDR2 is YYREEE (reference sequence). This CDR3 is 16 amino acids long.

In this sample, this clone turned up once. V gene TRBV27 combines with J gene TRBJ1-1; 7 bases line up with TRBD1. Germline CDR1 and CDR2: MNHEY and SMNVEV (reference sequence). The CDR3 totals 15 residues. The V segment lost 5 bases and the J segment 7 bases; nucleotides outside the gene matches: 13. The CDR3: CASSPYGTASHEAFF. Here the CDR3 DNA reads TGTGCCAGCAGTCCCTATGGGACAGCGAGTCATGAAGCTTTCTTT.

The genes are TRBV5-6 and TRBJ2-4; 8 nucleotides line up with TRBD1. CDR1 and CDR2 (germline): SGHDT, YYEEEE. The CDR3 is 14 amino acids. The V gene end was trimmed by 0 bases and the J gene end by 8 bases; junction bases not matched to a gene: 4. DNA of the CDR3: TGTGCCAGCAGCTTGGGACAGGGGAGGCACATTCAGTACTTC. It codes for CASSLGQGRHIQYF.

V usage is TRBV6-5 and J usage is TRBJ1-1; D remains ambiguous. Trimming shortened V by 7 bases and J by 0 bases, and 12 bases separated the two germline ends. Germline loops: CDR1 MNHEY, CDR2 SVGAGI. This CDR3 comprises 14 residues. The CDR3 bases are TGTGCCAGCAAAGAACAGACCTTGAACACTGAAGCTTTCTTT. It encodes CASKEQTLNTEAFF.

This chain connects TRBV5-1 to TRBJ1-1, with D uncertain. Trimming left V 0 bases short and J 0 bases short, with 12 bases between. Germline V gives CDR1 SGHRS, CDR2 YFSETQ. This CDR3 contains 16 residues. The CDR3 loop is CASSLDVKAMNTEAFF. In nucleotides, the CDR3 is TGCGCCAGCAGCTTGGATGTGAAAGCCATGAACACTGAAGCTTTCTTT.

The chain couples TRBV5-1 to TRBJ1-6; 8 bases are shared with TRBD1. CDR1 is SGHRS, CDR2 YFSETQ, per germline. Germline trimming cut 4 bases from V and 10 bases from J; bases unmatched to any gene: 7. The CDR3 is made up of 14 amino acids. The CDR3 nucleotides are TGCGCCAGCAGCCGGGGACAGGAGAGGTCACCCCTCCACTTT. This encodes CASSRGQERSPLHF.

This chain connects TRBV5-6 to TRBJ2-5; 10 bases line up with TRBD2. Trimming cost V 4 bases and J 7 bases; bases outside gene matches: 7. The CDR3 runs 14 residues. Looked up from germline, CDR1 is SGHDT and CDR2 is YYEEEE. CDR3 in amino acids: CASSEQRGGRTQYF. As DNA, the CDR3 is TGTGCCAGCAGCGAACAGCGGGGGGGAAGGACCCAGTACTTC.

V is TRBV7-6 and J is TRBJ2-6; tentatively, D is TRBD2 (6 bases). Germline V gene data show CDR1 as SGHVS and CDR2 as FNYEAQ. Deletions cut 1 base from V and 0 bases from J, with 22 bases between. This CDR3 has 21 amino acids. In nucleotides, the CDR3 is TGTGCCAGCAGCTTAGTTCAGGTATCCGGGACTTTCGGCTCTGGGGCCAACGTCCTGACTTTC. Residues: CASSLVQVSGTFGSGANVLTF.

The gene calls are TRBV11-1 and TRBJ2-3; 12 nucleotides align to TRBD1. Germline trimming cut 1 base from V and 7 bases from J; bases unmatched to any gene: 3. Germline V gives CDR1 SGHAT, CDR2 FQDESV (reference sequence). This CDR3 spans 15 amino acids. CDR3 amino acids: CASSLGGQGAYTQYF. The CDR3 nucleotides are TGTGCCAGCAGCTTAGGGGGACAGGGGGCATATACGCAGTATTTT.

The V call is TRBV6-5, the J call TRBJ1-2, with 12 bases aligning to TRBD1. V lost 6 bases to trimming and J lost 8 bases; unmatched junction nucleotides: 7. The length of the CDR3 is 14 residues. Germline CDR1 MNHEY, CDR2 SVGAGI. The CDR3 DNA reads TGTGCCAGCAGAGCCCCGGGACAGGGGGCCGGCTACACCTTC. The encoded protein is CASRAPGQGAGYTF.

With respect to this clone: In the same sample, other DNA sequences code for this CDR3. The chain recombines TRBV3-1 (or the pseudogene TRBV3-2) with TRBJ2-5; a possible D gene is TRBD2 (5 bases). Germline-derived CDR1 and CDR2 are LGHDT and YNNKEL (reference sequence). V lost 3 bases and J 5 bases, leaving 7 bases between the germline ends. The CDR3 has 12 amino acids. CDR3 sequence reads: CASSHRGETQYF. The CDR3 DNA reads as TGTGCCAGCAGCCACCGAGGGGAGACCCAGTACTTC.

V usage is TRBV9 and J usage is TRBJ2-7; no reliable D call. Germline CDR1 reads SGDLS; CDR2 reads YYNGEE. V lost 4 bases, J lost 2 bases, and 13 bases lay in between. There are 14 residues in the CDR3. CDR3 protein: CASSPMGYAYEQYF. The CDR3 nucleotides are TGTGCCAGCAGCCCAATGGGGTATGCCTACGAGCAGTACTTC.

The chain carries TRBV5-1 and TRBJ2-3, with D unresolved. In germline, CDR1 is SGHRS, CDR2 YFSETQ. The V end lost 0 bases, the J end lost 0 bases, and 8 bases lay between the germline ends. The CDR3 is made up of 15 amino acids. As DNA, the CDR3 is TGCGCCAGCAGCTTGGTGTATGCTAGCACAGATACGCAGTATTTT. This translates into CASSLVYASTDTQYF.

A few counts support this clone. The V and J genes are TRBV4-2 and TRBJ1-5, with D unresolved. Germline CDR1 LGHNA, CDR2 YNFKEQ. Trimming removed 0 bases from V and 5 bases from J, with 2 bases in between. The CDR3 is 12 residues long. The DNA for the CDR3 is TGTGCCAGCAGCCAAGAGGATCAGCCCCAGCATTTT. Encoded protein: CASSQEDQPQHF.

The genes are TRBV13 and TRBJ2-3; D remains ambiguous. In germline, CDR1 is PRHDT, CDR2 FYEKMQ (reference sequence). The CDR3 covers 12 residues. Trimming removed 5 bases from V and 6 bases from J, with 9 bases in between. The CDR3 loop reads CASSPYSDTQYF. In DNA form, the CDR3 reads TGTGCCAGCAGCCCCTACTCGGATACGCAGTATTTT.

The chain joins TRBV27 to TRBJ2-7, with a possible D match to TRBD1 (6 bases). Trimming stripped 5 bases from V and 1 base from J, with 12 bases between. The CDR3 totals 14 residues. Germline-derived CDR1 and CDR2 are MNHEY and SMNVEV (reference sequence). CDR3 residues: CASSQQGESYEQYF. DNA for the CDR3: TGTGCCAGCAGTCAACAGGGAGAGTCCTACGAGCAGTACTTC.

Turning to this clone: Other nucleotide sequences in the sample specify the same CDR3. The chain joins TRBV4-2 to TRBJ2-6; 12 bases map to TRBD2. The junction had 12 bases not matched to a gene; V was cut back by 1 base and J by 2 bases. Per germline, CDR1 LGHNA and CDR2 YNFKEQ. This CDR3 spans 21 amino acids. CDR3 coding DNA: TGTGCCAGCAGCCAAGGCTTTGGTCTAGCGGGGGGGATAACTGGGGCCAACGTCCTGACTTTC. This codes for CASSQGFGLAGGITGANVLTF.

This clone has only one observation. This rearrangement joins TRBV3-1 (or the pseudogene TRBV3-2) to TRBJ2-7; D ambiguous. Germline values: CDR1 LGHDT, CDR2 YNNKEL (reference sequence). Trimming removed 2 bases at V and 1 base at J, with 0 bases between. CDR3 length: 11 residues. DNA for the CDR3: TGTGCCAGCAGCCAATCCTACGAGCAGTACTTC. Translated: CASSQSYEQYF.

The chain combines TRBV7-8 with TRBJ1-6; TRBD1 might be the D (6 bases). Germline lookup yields CDR1 SGHVS and CDR2 FQNEAQ. This CDR3 has 14 residues. The V end was cut by 1 base, the J end by 12 bases, with 13 bases between. CDR3 sequence reads: CASSLDDRRIPLHF. Here the CDR3 DNA reads TGTGCCAGCAGCTTAGACGACAGGAGAATACCCCTCCACTTT.

The rearrangement joins TRBV13 to TRBJ1-5; D call uncertain. Trimming took 3 bases from V and 3 from J, leaving 9 bases between them. Germline assignment: CDR1 PRHDT and CDR2 FYEKMQ (reference sequence). This CDR3 has 14 amino acids. CDR3 sequence reads: CASSLRGPNQPQHF. In nucleotides, the CDR3 is TGTGCCAGCAGCTTGCGGGGTCCCAATCAGCCCCAGCATTTT. The full variable domain, completed using reference TRBV13 and TRBJ1-5, is AAGVIQSPRHLIKEKRETATLKCYPIPRHDTVYWYQQGPGQDPQFLISFYEKMQSDKGSIPDRFSAQQFSDYHSELNMSSLELGDSALYFCASSLRGPNQPQHFGDGTRLSIL.

The V gene is TRBV5-1, the J gene TRBJ1-1; tentatively, D is TRBD1 (5 bases). Germline CDR1 SGHRS, CDR2 YFSETQ. Trimming pared 6 bases from V and 5 bases from J, leaving 20 bases between. This CDR3 has 15 amino acids. The CDR3 DNA sequence: TGCGCCAGCACCTATCCGGGGGGTAGATTAACTGAAGCTTTCTTT. It is translated as CASTYPGGRLTEAFF. Looking up the rest from reference TRBV5-1 and TRBJ1-1 gives the full variable domain: KAGVTQTPRYLIKTRGQQVTLSCSPISGHRSVSWYQQTPGQGLQFLFEYFSETQRNKGNFPGRFSGRQFSNSRSEMNVSTLELGDSALYLCASTYPGGRLTEAFFGQGTRLTVV.

The count of this clone is one. This chain uses TRBV25-1 with TRBJ2-5; D is unresolved. V lost 2 bases and J 1 base, leaving 8 bases between the germline ends. The CDR3 extends over 14 amino acids. Per germline, CDR1 MGHDK and CDR2 SYGVNS. CDR3 loop: CASSERPTQETQYF. Written as DNA, the CDR3 is TGTGCCAGCAGTGAACGGCCCACCCAAGAGACCCAGTACTTC.

The V call is TRBV24-1, the J call TRBJ2-3; D ambiguous. The CDR3 sequence is 16 residues long. V was pared by 3 bases and J by 3 bases, with 15 bases between. Germline CDR1 and CDR2: KGHDR and SFDVKD. Here the CDR3 reads CATSDPGKGKTDTQYF. The CDR3 DNA reads TGTGCCACCAGTGATCCTGGAAAGGGCAAAACAGATACGCAGTATTTT.

CDR3 region: CASSLEPGGRETQYF. The CDR3 coding sequence is TGCGCCAGCAGCTTGGAACCAGGGGGGCGGGAGACCCAGTACTTC. The V call is TRBV5-1, the J call TRBJ2-5; a weak D match, TRBD1 (7 bases). CDR1 is SGHRS and CDR2 is YFSETQ in the germline V gene. This CDR3 spans 15 amino acids. The V and J ends lost 0 bases and 5 bases respectively, with 14 bases between them.

This chain links TRBV7-2 with TRBJ1-2; TRBD1 agrees at 10 bases. V shed 0 bases, J shed 7 bases, and the junction held 2 bases outside the gene matches. Germline V lookup: CDR1 SGHTA, CDR2 FQGNSA. This CDR3 has 14 residues. As DNA, the CDR3 is TGTGCCAGCAGCTTAGCGGGACAGGGGTCTGGCTACACCTTC. Amino acid sequence: CASSLAGQGSGYTF.

This clone came up once. The chain combines TRBV19 with TRBJ1-6, with D maybe TRBD1 (5 bases). Germline CDR1 LNHDA, CDR2 SQIVND (reference sequence). CDR3 length equals 17 residues. V lost 3 bases to trimming and J lost 0 bases, with 12 bases between them. The CDR3 DNA follows: TGTGCCAGTAGTATCTGGGGGGGAGACTCCTATAATTCACCCCTCCACTTT. Its translation is CASSIWGGDSYNSPLHF.

Comments on this clone: Other DNA sequences in the sample encode the same CDR3. The chain has TRBV3-1 (or the pseudogene TRBV3-2) and TRBJ2-5, with 12 bases lining up with TRBD2. The CDR3 consists of 15 residues. The ends lost 4 bases at V and 1 base at J; junction bases unmatched: 1. Germline V gene data show CDR1 as LGHDT and CDR2 as YNNKEL (reference sequence). As DNA, the CDR3 is TGTGCCAGCAGCCGACTAGCGGGGGTCCAAGAGACCCAGTACTTC. Amino acids: CASSRLAGVQETQYF.

V usage is TRBV28 and J usage is TRBJ1-5, with 7 positions matching TRBD1. The germline V gene has CDR1 MDHEN and CDR2 SYDVKM. The CDR3 has 13 residues. V dropped 8 bases and J dropped 4; count of bases not matched to a gene: 5. The CDR3 DNA follows: TGTGCCAGCTACCCAGGGGGGAATCAGCCCCAGCATTTT. It translates to CASYPGGNQPQHF.

CDR3 residues: CASQRAGLSYEQYF. In nucleotides, the CDR3 is TGTGCCAGCCAGAGGGCAGGCCTATCCTACGAGCAGTACTTC. V gene TRBV6-5 combines with J gene TRBJ2-7; possibly TRBD2 for D (5 bases). The CDR3 loop spans 14 amino acids. The V gene lost 8 bases and the J gene lost 1 base, with 15 bases spanning the gap. Germline V gives CDR1 MNHEY, CDR2 SVGAGI.

This clone was seen a single time. The DNA for the CDR3 is TGTGCCAGCAGCCCTCAACCGGGACCTTCCTACGAGCAGTACTTC. It yields the protein CASSPQPGPSYEQYF. J is TRBJ2-7 and V is TRBV7-3, with D perhaps given as TRBD1 or TRBD2 (5 bases each). Between the trimmed V and J ends, which lost 5 bases and 1 base, there was a span of 15 bases. The CDR3 sequence is 15 residues long. The germline V gene encodes CDR1 SGHTA and CDR2 FQGTGA.

V usage is TRBV27 and J usage is TRBJ2-1; TRBD2 agrees at 12 bases. CDR3 length: 14 amino acids. The germline V gene encodes CDR1 MNHEY and CDR2 SMNVEV (reference sequence). Trimming took 5 bases from V and 6 from J; bases not matched to a gene: 2. CDR3 sequence: CASSASGRVNEQFF. In nucleotides, the CDR3 is TGTGCCAGCAGTGCTAGCGGGAGGGTCAATGAGCAGTTCTTC.